The 21 T cell receptor beta chains reported below all come from one sample, sequenced in a study of CD4 T cells in relation to SARS-CoV-2 and coronaviruses. Before the COVID-19 pandemic, during about 2011-2019, CD4+ T cells were taken from unexposed donors. After ten to eleven days of culture, CD4+ T cells were isolated. The repertoire was sequenced with immunoSEQ multiplex PCR; TCRdb's copy has only in-frame clones and lacks some. In the table there are roughly 15,000 clones, about 80% of which are singletons. No antigen is known for these receptors. Sequenced material: CD4+ T cells from PBMCs, cultured in vitro. These receptors were obtained from a human donor in good health.

The chain couples TRBV9 to TRBJ1-3; TRBD1 matches 12 bases. Germline V CDR1 and CDR2: SGDLS, YYNGEE. Trimming took 4 bases from V and 3 from J; bases not matched to a gene: 11. The CDR3 contains 18 residues. The CDR3 DNA follows: TGTGCCAGCAGCCTCATGGGACAGGGGGCGAGGGATGGAAACACCATATATTTT. Amino acid sequence: CASSLMGQGARDGNTIYF. Together with reference TRBV9 and TRBJ1-3, the CDR3 gives the full variable domain: DSGVTQTPKHLITATGQRVTLRCSPRSGDLSVYWYQQSLDQGLQFLIQYYNGEERAKGNILERFSAQQFPDLHSELNLSSLELGDSALYFCASSLMGQGARDGNTIYFGEGSWLTVV.

This clone has only one observation. The rearrangement joins TRBV10-2 to TRBJ1-1; D is unclear. The V end was cut by 4 bases, the J end by 1 base, with 7 bases between. Germline loops: CDR1 WSHSY, CDR2 SAAADI. The CDR3 loop spans 13 amino acids. CDR3: CASSAGPNTEAFF. In nucleotides, the CDR3 is TGCGCCAGCAGTGCGGGCCCGAACACTGAAGCTTTCTTT.

V is TRBV7-9 and J is TRBJ1-1; 9 nucleotides match TRBD1. Germline V gives CDR1 SEHNR, CDR2 FQNEAQ (reference sequence). The CDR3 is 12 amino acids. V was pared by 4 bases and J by 8 bases, with 2 bases of the junction left unmatched. The CDR3, as DNA: TGTGCCAGCAGCTGGGGACAGGGAGAAGCTTTCTTT. This codes for CASSWGQGEAFF.

This chain links TRBV4-3 with TRBJ2-5; 12 nucleotides match TRBD1. Germline V gene sequence: CDR1 LGHNA, CDR2 YSLEER. V was pared by 3 bases and J by 5 bases, with 4 bases of the junction left unmatched. CDR3 length: 15 residues. The CDR3 region has the DNA TGCGCCAGCAGCCAGGGACAGGGGGCGTGGGAGACCCAGTACTTC. Translated, it gives CASSQGQGAWETQYF.

This rearrangement joins TRBV5-6 to TRBJ2-3; 9 bases align to TRBD2. Germline loops: CDR1 SGHDT, CDR2 YYEEEE. The CDR3 runs to 16 residues. With V trimmed by 1 base and J by 1 base, 4 bases remained unmatched. The CDR3 sequence: CASSLYSGGGTDTQYF. The DNA of the CDR3 is TGTGCCAGCAGCTTGTATAGCGGGGGAGGCACAGATACGCAGTATTTT.

The chain has TRBV4-3 and TRBJ2-3, with TRBD1 matching 8 bases. The CDR3 covers 16 residues. Germline CDR1 is LGHNA and CDR2 is YSLEER. After removal of 0 bases from V and 4 bases from J, the junction contained 6 bases not matched to a gene. The CDR3 bases are TGCGCCAGCAGCCAAGATCGAGGACAGGGCGCAGATACGCAGTATTTT. Protein: CASSQDRGQGADTQYF.

V usage is TRBV5-4 and J usage is TRBJ1-5; D gene uncertain. Germline V gives CDR1 SGHNT, CDR2 YYREEE (reference sequence). This CDR3 spans 15 amino acids. V lost 1 base and J 1 base, leaving 9 bases between the germline ends. CDR3 coding DNA: TGTGCCAGCAGCTTGACGGACCGCAGCAATCAGCCCCAGCATTTT. Amino acid sequence: CASSLTDRSNQPQHF.

The rearrangement links TRBV20-1 to TRBJ2-4; 7 bases agree with TRBD2. CDR1 and CDR2 (germline): DFQATT, SNEGSKA (reference sequence). The CDR3 runs to 11 residues. V gave up 4 bases and J gave up 12 bases; unmatched junction bases: 6. In nucleotides, the CDR3 is TGCAGTGCTACGTCGCGGGGGACTCAGTACTTC. Amino acid sequence: CSATSRGTQYF.

The rearrangement joins TRBV9 to TRBJ2-1, with 9 positions matching TRBD1. CDR1 and CDR2 from the germline V gene are SGDLS and YYNGEE. This CDR3 spans 16 amino acids. V shed 0 bases, J shed 6 bases, and the junction held 7 bases outside the gene matches. CDR3 nucleotide sequence: TGTGCCAGCAGCGTAGCCGGGACAGGGTTGTTCAATGAGCAGTTCTTC. Translated, it gives CASSVAGTGLFNEQFF.

This clone was seen just once. This sequence joins TRBV18 and TRBJ1-4; the match to TRBD1 covers 8 bases. The length of the CDR3 is 15 residues. Trimming removed 6 bases from V and 5 bases from J; junction bases left unmatched: 8. Germline loops: CDR1 KGHSH, CDR2 LQKENI. The DNA for the CDR3 is TGTGCCAGCTCTCAAGAGACAGGGGAAAATGAAAAACTGTTTTTT. Protein product: CASSQETGENEKLFF.

The chain couples TRBV7-9 to TRBJ2-7; 7 bases are a match to TRBD1. The J segment lost 6 bases and the V segment lost 4 bases, leaving 6 bases of the junction unmatched. The CDR3 covers 13 residues. Germline V gene lookup returns CDR1 SEHNR and CDR2 FQNEAQ (reference sequence). The CDR3 DNA reads TGTGCCAGCAGCTCACAGGGGACACGCGAGCAGTACTTC. Encoded protein: CASSSQGTREQYF. Full variable domain (remainder filled in from reference TRBV7-9 and TRBJ2-7): DTGVSQNPRHKITKRGQNVTFRCDPISEHNRLYWYRQTLGQGPEFLTYFQNEAQLEKSRLLSDRFSAERPKGSFSTLEIQRTEQGDSAMYLCASSSQGTREQYFGPGTRLTVT.

The chain joins TRBV25-1 to TRBJ2-3; TRBD2 aligns across 10 bases. Per the germline V gene, CDR1 is MGHDK and CDR2 is SYGVNS. The CDR3 contains 14 residues. The V gene end was trimmed by 4 bases and the J gene end by 7 bases; junction bases not matched to a gene: 5. The CDR3 DNA sequence: TGTGCCAGCAGTGCCGGGACTAGCGCAAATACGCAGTATTTT. It translates to CASSAGTSANTQYF.

The CDR3 nucleotides read TGTGCCAGCGAAAGGAGCGGATGGCGGGTTATACCGCAGTATTTT. This translates into CASERSGWRVIPQYF. The genes are TRBV27 and TRBJ2-3; D is possibly TRBD2 (5 bases). V lost 8 bases and J lost 10, with 25 bases in between. The CDR3 extends over 15 amino acids. Germline CDR1 reads MNHEY; CDR2 reads SMNVEV (reference sequence).

The rearrangement uses TRBV7-8 and TRBJ2-2; 7 bases fit TRBD1. The CDR3 is 14 residues long. Germline V gene data show CDR1 as SGHVS and CDR2 as FQNEAQ. With 6 bases clipped from V and 2 bases from J, the junction kept 3 bases outside the gene matches. The CDR3 loop is CASRGTVNTGELFF. CDR3 DNA: TGTGCCAGCAGAGGGACAGTAAACACCGGGGAGCTGTTTTTT.

The J gene is TRBJ1-2, the V gene TRBV6-2 or TRBV6-3; D is perhaps TRBD1 (5 bases). The CDR3 totals 15 residues. Trimming took off 5 bases at V and 2 bases at J, with 15 bases between the two ends. Germline V gives CDR1 MNHEY, CDR2 SVGEGT. The CDR3 is CASSPPSGDNYGYTF. As DNA, the CDR3 is TGTGCCAGCAGTCCCCCCTCGGGGGACAACTATGGCTACACCTTC.

The chain employs TRBV3-1 (or the pseudogene TRBV3-2) and TRBJ1-1; no clear D. V shed 3 bases and J shed 5 bases, with 10 bases lying between them. The CDR3 extends over 13 amino acids. Germline V CDR1 and CDR2: LGHDT, YNNKEL (reference sequence). The CDR3 region has the DNA TGTGCCAGCAGCCACGGTGTGTGGACTGAAGCTTTCTTT. Translating gives CASSHGVWTEAFF.

The chain links TRBV25-1 to TRBJ1-4; D gene uncertain. The germline V gene encodes CDR1 MGHDK and CDR2 SYGVNS. The CDR3 covers 14 residues. V lost 7 bases to trimming and J lost 0 bases, with 9 bases between them. The DNA for the CDR3 is TGTGCCAGCACGGACCTTGCAACTAATGAAAAACTGTTTTTT. It codes for CASTDLATNEKLFF.

The chain carries TRBV4-2 and TRBJ2-4, with unresolved D. Trimming left V 3 bases short and J 3 bases short, with 15 bases between. The CDR3 is 16 residues long. Germline CDR1 reads LGHNA; CDR2 reads YNFKEQ. CDR3 residues: CASSQERELDKNIQYF. CDR3 DNA: TGTGCCAGCAGCCAGGAAAGGGAATTGGACAAAAACATTCAGTACTTC.

The chain joins TRBV6-5 to TRBJ1-3; D is unclear. Per the germline V gene, CDR1 is MNHEY and CDR2 is SVGAGI. The CDR3 spans 10 residues. Trimming removed 4 bases at V and 6 bases at J, with 1 base between. The CDR3 coding sequence is TGTGCCAGCAGTTCAAACACCATATATTTT. Translated, it gives CASSSNTIYF.

This rearrangement joins TRBV30 to TRBJ2-6, with D possibly TRBD2 on 5 matching bases. Trimming took off 5 bases at V and 2 bases at J, with 19 bases between the two ends. This CDR3 region has 17 residues. Germline CDR1 GTSNPN, CDR2 SVGIG (reference sequence). CDR3 DNA: TGTGCCTGGCGCCGAGGGCGCGCGTCCCCTGGGGCCAACGTCCTGACTTTC. Its protein is CAWRRGRASPGANVLTF.

This chain connects TRBV10-1 to TRBJ2-1; D unresolved. The CDR3 extends over 14 amino acids. Germline assignment: CDR1 WNHNN and CDR2 SYGVQD (reference sequence). Trimming shortened V by 3 bases and J by 0 bases, and 6 bases separated the two germline ends. CDR3 in DNA: TGCGCCAGCAGTGAATATAGCTCCTACAATGAGCAGTTCTTC. Its translation is CASSEYSSYNEQFF.